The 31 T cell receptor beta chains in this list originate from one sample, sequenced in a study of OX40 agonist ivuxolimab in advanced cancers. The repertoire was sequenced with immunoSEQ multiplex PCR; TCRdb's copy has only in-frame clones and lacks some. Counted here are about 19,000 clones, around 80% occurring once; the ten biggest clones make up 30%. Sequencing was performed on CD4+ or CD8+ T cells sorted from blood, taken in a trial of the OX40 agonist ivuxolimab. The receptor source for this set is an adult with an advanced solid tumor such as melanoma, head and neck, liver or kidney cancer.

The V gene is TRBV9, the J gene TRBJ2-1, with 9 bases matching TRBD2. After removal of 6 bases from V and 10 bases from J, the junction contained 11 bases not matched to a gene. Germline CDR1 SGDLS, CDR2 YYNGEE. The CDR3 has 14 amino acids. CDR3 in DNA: TGTGCCAGCACCGCGGGGGGGCGCCTCTCCGAGCAGTTCTTC. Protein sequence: CASTAGGRLSEQFF.

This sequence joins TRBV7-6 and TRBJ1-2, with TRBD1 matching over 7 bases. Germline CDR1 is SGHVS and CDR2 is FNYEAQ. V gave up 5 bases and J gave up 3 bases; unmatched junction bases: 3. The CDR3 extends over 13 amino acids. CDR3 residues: CASSPGQDYGYTF. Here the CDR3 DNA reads TGTGCCAGCAGCCCAGGACAGGACTATGGCTACACCTTC.

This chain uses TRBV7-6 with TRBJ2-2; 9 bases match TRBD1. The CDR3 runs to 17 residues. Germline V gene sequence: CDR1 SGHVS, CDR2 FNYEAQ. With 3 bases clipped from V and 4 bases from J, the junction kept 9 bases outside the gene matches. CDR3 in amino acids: CASSFNRDRASTGELFF. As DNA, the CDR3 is TGTGCCAGCAGCTTTAACCGGGACAGGGCGTCCACCGGGGAGCTGTTTTTT. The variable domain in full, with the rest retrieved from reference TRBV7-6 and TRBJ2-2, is GAGVSQSPRYKVTKRGQDVALRCDPISGHVSLYWYRQALGQGPEFLTYFNYEAQQDKSGLPNDRFSAERPEGSISTLTIQRTEQRDSAMYRCASSFNRDRASTGELFFGEGSRLTVL.

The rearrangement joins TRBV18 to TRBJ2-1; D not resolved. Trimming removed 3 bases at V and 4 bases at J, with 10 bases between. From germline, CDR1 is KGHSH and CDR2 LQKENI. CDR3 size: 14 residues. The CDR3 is CASSPGRNYNEQFF. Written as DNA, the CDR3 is TGTGCCAGCTCACCCGGACGTAATTACAATGAGCAGTTCTTC.

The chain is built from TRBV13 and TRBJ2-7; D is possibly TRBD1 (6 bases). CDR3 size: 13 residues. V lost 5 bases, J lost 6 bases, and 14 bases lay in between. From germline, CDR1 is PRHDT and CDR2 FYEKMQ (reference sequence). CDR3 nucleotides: TGTGCCAGCAGCCCAATTCGGGACACCGAGCAGTACTTC. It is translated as CASSPIRDTEQYF.

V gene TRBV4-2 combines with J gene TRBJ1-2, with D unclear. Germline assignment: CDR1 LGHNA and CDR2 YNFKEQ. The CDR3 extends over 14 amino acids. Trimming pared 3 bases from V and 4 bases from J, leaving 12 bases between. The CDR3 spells CASSHSETLYGYTF. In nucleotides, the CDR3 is TGTGCCAGCAGCCACTCCGAGACCCTCTATGGCTACACCTTC.

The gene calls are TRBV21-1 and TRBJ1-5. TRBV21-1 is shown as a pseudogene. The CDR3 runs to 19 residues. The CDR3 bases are TGTGCCAGCAGCCCACTGCCACACAAAGGGCAGTATAGCAATCAGCCCCAGCATTTT. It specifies CASSPLPHKGQYSNQPQHF.

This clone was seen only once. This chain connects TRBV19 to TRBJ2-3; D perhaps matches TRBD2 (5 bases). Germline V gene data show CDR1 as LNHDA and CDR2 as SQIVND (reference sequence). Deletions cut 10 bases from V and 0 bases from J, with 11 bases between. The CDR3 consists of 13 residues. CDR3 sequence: CATSGTSTDTQYF. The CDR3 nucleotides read TGTGCCACCAGCGGCACTAGCACAGATACGCAGTATTTT.

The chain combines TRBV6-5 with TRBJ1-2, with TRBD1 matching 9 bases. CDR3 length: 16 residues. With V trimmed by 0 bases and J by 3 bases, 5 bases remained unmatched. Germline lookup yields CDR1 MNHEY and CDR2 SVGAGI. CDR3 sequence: CASSYSRTGEDYGYTF. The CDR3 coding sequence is TGTGCCAGCAGTTACTCCCGGACAGGGGAAGACTATGGCTACACCTTC.

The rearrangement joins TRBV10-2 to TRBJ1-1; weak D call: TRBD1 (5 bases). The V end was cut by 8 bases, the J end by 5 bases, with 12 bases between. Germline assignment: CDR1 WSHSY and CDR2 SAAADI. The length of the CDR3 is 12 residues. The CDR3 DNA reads TGCGCCAGCCAAACCGGGGGAACTGAAGCTTTCTTT. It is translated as CASQTGGTEAFF.

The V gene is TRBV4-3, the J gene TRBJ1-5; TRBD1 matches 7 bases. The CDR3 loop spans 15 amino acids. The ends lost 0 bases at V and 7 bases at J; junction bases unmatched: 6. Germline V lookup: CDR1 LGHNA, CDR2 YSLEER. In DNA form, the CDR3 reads TGCGCCAGCAGCCAAGACGACAGGGAGGGCCAGCCCCAGCATTTT. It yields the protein CASSQDDREGQPQHF.

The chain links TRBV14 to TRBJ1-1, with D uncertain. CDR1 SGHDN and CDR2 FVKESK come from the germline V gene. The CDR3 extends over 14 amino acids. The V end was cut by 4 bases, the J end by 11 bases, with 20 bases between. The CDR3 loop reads CASSRSLRTGWAFF. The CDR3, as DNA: TGTGCCAGCAGCCGATCCCTTCGGACCGGGTGGGCTTTCTTT.

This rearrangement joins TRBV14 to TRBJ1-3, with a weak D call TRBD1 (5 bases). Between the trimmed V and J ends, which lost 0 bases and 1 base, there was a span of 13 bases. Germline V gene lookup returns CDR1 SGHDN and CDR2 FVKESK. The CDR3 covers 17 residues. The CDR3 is CASSQDTGPGSGNTIYF. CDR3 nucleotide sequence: TGTGCCAGCAGCCAAGACACAGGACCCGGGTCTGGAAACACCATATATTTT.

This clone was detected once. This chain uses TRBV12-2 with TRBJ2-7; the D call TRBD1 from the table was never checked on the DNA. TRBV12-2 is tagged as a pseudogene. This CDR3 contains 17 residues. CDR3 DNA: TGTGCAAGTCGCTTACCCTGGGACAGGATAAACTCCTACGAGCAGTACTTC. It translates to CASRLPWDRINSYEQYF.

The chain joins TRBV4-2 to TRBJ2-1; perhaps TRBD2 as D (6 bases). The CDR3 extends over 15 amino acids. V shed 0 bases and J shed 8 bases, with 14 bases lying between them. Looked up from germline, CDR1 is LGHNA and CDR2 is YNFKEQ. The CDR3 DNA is TGTGCCAGCAGCCAAGATCGACTAGGCGGGGATGAGCAGTTCTTC. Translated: CASSQDRLGGDEQFF.

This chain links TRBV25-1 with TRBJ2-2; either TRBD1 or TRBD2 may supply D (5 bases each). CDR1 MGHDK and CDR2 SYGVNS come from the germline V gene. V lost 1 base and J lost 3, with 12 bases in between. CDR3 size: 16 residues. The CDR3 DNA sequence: TGTGCCAGCAGTGAATCATGGGGGTGGGACACCGGGGAGCTGTTTTTT. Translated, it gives CASSESWGWDTGELFF.

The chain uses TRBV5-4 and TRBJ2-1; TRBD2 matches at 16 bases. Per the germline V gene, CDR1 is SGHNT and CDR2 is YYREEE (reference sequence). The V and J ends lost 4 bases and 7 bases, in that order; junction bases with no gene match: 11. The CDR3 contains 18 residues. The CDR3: CASSRGLAGGDVWNEQFF. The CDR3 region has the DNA TGTGCCAGCAGCCGGGGACTAGCGGGAGGGGACGTTTGGAATGAGCAGTTCTTC.

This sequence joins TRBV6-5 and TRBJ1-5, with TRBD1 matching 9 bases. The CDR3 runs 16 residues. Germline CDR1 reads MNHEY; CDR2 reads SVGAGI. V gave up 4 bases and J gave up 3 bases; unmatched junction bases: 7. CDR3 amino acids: CASSSGRTGDNQPQHF. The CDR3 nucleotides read TGTGCCAGCAGTTCGGGACGGACAGGGGACAATCAGCCCCAGCATTTT.

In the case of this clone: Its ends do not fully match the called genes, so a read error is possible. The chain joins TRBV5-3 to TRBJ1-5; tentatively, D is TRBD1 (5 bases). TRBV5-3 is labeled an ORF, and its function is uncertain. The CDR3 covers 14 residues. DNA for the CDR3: TGTGCCAGCAGCTTGGGACGGGACAATCAGCCCCAGCATTTT. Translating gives CASSLGRDNQPQHF.

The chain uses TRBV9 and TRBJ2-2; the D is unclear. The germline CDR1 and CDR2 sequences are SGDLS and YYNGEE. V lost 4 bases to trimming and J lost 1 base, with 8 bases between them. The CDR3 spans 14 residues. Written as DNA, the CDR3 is TGTGCCAGCAGCTTCCGACAGAACACCGGGGAGCTGTTTTTT. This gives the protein CASSFRQNTGELFF.

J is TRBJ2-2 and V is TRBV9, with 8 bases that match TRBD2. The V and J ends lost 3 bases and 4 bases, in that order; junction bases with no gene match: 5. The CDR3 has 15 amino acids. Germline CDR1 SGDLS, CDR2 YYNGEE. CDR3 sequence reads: CASSGSGSGTGELFF. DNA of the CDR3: TGTGCCAGCAGCGGCAGCGGGAGTGGCACCGGGGAGCTGTTTTTT.

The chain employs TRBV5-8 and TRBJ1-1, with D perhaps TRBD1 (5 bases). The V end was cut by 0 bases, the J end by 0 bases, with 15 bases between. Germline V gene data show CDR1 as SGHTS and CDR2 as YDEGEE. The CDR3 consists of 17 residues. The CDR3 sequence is CASSLGPGAELNTEAFF. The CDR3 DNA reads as TGTGCCAGCAGCTTGGGGCCTGGGGCAGAGTTGAACACTGAAGCTTTCTTT. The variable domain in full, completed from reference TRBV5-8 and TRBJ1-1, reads EAGVTQSPTHLIKTRGQQATLRCSPISGHTSVYWYQQALGLGLQFLLWYDEGEERNRGNFPPRFSGRQFPNYSSELNVNALELEDSALYLCASSLGPGAELNTEAFFGQGTRLTVV.

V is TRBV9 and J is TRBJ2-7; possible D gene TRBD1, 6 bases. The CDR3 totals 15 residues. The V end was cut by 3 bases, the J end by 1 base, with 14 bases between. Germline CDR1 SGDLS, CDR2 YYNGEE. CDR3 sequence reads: CASSELPGHSYEQYF. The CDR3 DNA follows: TGTGCCAGCAGCGAACTTCCGGGACATTCCTACGAGCAGTACTTC.

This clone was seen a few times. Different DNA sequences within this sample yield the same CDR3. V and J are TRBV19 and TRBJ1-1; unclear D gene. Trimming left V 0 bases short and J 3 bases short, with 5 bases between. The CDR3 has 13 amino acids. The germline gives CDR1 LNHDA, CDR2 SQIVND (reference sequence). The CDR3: CASSIDPYTEAFF. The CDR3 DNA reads TGTGCCAGTAGTATAGACCCATACACTGAAGCTTTCTTT.

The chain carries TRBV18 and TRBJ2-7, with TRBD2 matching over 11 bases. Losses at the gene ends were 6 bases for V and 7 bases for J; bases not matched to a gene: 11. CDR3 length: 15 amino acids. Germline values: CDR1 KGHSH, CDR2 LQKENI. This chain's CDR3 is CASSLSGTSGLEQYF. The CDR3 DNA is TGTGCCAGCTCGCTCTCCGGGACTAGCGGCCTAGAGCAGTACTTC.

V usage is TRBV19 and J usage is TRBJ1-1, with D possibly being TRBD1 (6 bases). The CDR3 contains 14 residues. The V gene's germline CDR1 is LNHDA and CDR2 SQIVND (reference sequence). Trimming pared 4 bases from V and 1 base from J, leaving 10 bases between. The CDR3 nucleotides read TGTGCCAGTAGTACGCAGGGGTGGAACACTGAAGCTTTCTTT. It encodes CASSTQGWNTEAFF.

The CDR3 DNA is TGTGCCAGCAGTTTAGGACTAGCGGGGGGGTCGGGCAATGAGCAGTTCTTC. Its protein product is CASSLGLAGGSGNEQFF. The chain has TRBV27 and TRBJ2-1; 15 bases match TRBD2. The CDR3 is 17 amino acids. CDR1 and CDR2 from the germline V gene are MNHEY and SMNVEV (reference sequence). The V gene end was trimmed by 2 bases and the J gene end by 6 bases; junction bases not matched to a gene: 5.

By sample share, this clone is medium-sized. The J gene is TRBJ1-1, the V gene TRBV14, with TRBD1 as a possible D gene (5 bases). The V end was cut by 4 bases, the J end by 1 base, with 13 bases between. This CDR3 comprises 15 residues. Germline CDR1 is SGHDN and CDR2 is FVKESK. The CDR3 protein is CASSPFTGRNTEAFF. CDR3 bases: TGTGCCAGCAGCCCATTTACAGGAAGGAACACTGAAGCTTTCTTT.

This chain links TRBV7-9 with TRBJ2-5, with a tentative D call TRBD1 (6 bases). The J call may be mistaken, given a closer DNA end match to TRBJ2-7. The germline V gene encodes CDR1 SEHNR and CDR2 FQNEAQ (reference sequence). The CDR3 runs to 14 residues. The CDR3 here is CASSGDTSPYEQYF. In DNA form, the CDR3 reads TGTGCCAGCAGCGGGGACACCAGTCCCTACGAGCAGTACTTC.

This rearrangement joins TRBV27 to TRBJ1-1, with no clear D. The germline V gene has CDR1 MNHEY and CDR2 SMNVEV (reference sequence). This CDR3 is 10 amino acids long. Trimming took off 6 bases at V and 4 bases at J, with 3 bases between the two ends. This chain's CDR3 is CASRGTEAFF. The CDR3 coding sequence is TGTGCCAGCAGGGGCACTGAAGCTTTCTTT.

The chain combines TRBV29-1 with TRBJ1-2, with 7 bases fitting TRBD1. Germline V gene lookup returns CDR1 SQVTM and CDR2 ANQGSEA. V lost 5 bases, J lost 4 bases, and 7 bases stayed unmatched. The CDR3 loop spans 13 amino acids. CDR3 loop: CSVPRGGTYGYTF. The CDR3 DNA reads TGCAGCGTTCCCAGGGGGGGGACCTATGGCTACACCTTC.